A single sample is the source of the 5 T cell receptor beta chains below, sequenced in a study of blood T cell repertoires in COVID-19. Sequenced by immunoSEQ multiplex PCR; TCRdb stores in-frame clones only, minus some. The repertoire has about 190,000 clones, more than 65% of them found once; the top ten carry roughly a tenth. Sequencing was done on a sample of peripheral blood. Source of these receptors: a woman of 80 years or more with active or convalescent COVID-19.

This clone was seen repeatedly, ten times or more. The V gene is TRBV7-9, the J gene TRBJ1-2, with 7 bases that match TRBD1. Losses at the gene ends were 5 bases for V and 0 bases for J; bases not matched to a gene: 6. Germline values: CDR1 SEHNR, CDR2 FQNEAQ (reference sequence). The CDR3 spans 15 residues. The CDR3 sequence: CASSVGQVSNYGYTF. Written as DNA, the CDR3 is TGTGCCAGCAGCGTAGGACAGGTATCTAACTATGGCTACACCTTC.

This chain links TRBV19 with TRBJ2-7; TRBD1 might be the D (6 bases). This CDR3 spans 14 amino acids. The V end lost 3 bases, the J end lost 2 bases, and 11 bases lay between the germline ends. Germline CDR1 is LNHDA and CDR2 is SQIVND (reference sequence). This CDR3 is CASSINRDTYEQYF. The DNA of the CDR3 is TGTGCCAGTAGTATTAATCGGGACACCTACGAGCAGTACTTC.

This clone occurred many times. The chain employs TRBV2 and TRBJ2-7; D not resolved. The ends were cut back, 5 bases at V and 3 bases at J, with 11 bases in the middle. In germline, CDR1 is SNHLY, CDR2 FYNNEI. The CDR3 extends over 13 amino acids. The CDR3 DNA reads TGTGCCAGCAGTATACTTAAAATCTACGAGCAGTACTTC. Protein sequence: CASSILKIYEQYF.

CDR3 nucleotide sequence: TGTGCCAGCAGCCACGACAGAGTAATATCCTACAATGAGCAGTTCTTC. Protein sequence: CASSHDRVISYNEQFF. The V call is TRBV11-2, the J call TRBJ2-1; D may be TRBD1 (5 bases). Germline V gives CDR1 SGHAT, CDR2 FQNNGV. CDR3 length: 16 residues. V lost 5 bases to trimming and J lost 1 base, with 15 bases between them.

About this clone itself: The sample carries other DNA sequences with the same CDR3. The rearrangement links TRBV28 to TRBJ1-1; 8 positions agree with TRBD1. Per the germline V gene, CDR1 is MDHEN and CDR2 is SYDVKM. The CDR3 consists of 13 residues. V shed 6 bases, J shed 3 bases, and the junction held 3 bases outside the gene matches. In DNA form, the CDR3 reads TGTGCCAGCAGGGAGACAGGGGACACTGAAGCTTTCTTT. Protein product: CASRETGDTEAFF.